This T cell receptor beta chain was recovered during a study of shared T cell receptors in the human thymus. V lost 3 bases to trimming and J lost 1 base; unmatched junction nucleotides: 12. The V gene's germline CDR1 is WSHSY and CDR2 SAAADI. The CDR3 has 17 amino acids. Method: immunoSEQ multiplex PCR; TCRdb's copy keeps in-frame clones and lacks some. The data show under 450,000 clones, about 95% seen once. Specimen: thymocytes. The clonotype comes from a human donor. This chain joins TRBV10-2 and TRBJ2-7; 7 nucleotides line up with TRBD1. CDR3 in amino acids: CASSDPFRDSRSYEQYF. CDR3 coding DNA: TGCGCCAGCAGTGATCCATTCCGGGACAGCCGATCCTACGAGCAGTACTTC.